These 30 T cell receptor beta chains were sequenced from one sample in a study of cytomegalovirus exposure and HLA in healthy donors. Both 60 Vbeta primers and 13 Jbeta primers went into the PCR. Profiled with immunoSEQ multiplex PCR; TCRdb holds only in-frame clones, not every one. Among 150,000 to 200,000 clones listed, 87% were seen once. The specimen sequenced was PBMCs. The receptors were sampled from a woman aged 25-40 years in good health and CMV-seronegative.

The rearrangement links TRBV20-1 to TRBJ1-4; D remains ambiguous. Germline V gene data show CDR1 as DFQATT and CDR2 as SNEGSKA (reference sequence). Between the trimmed V and J ends, which lost 5 bases and 4 bases, there was a span of 2 bases. This CDR3 region has 10 residues. The CDR3 reads CSARNEKLFF. The CDR3 DNA reads TGCAGTGCTCGTAATGAAAAACTGTTTTTT.

The CDR3 protein is CASSYAGSILATEAFF. For the CDR3, the DNA is TGTGCCAGCAGTTACGCAGGGTCCATTTTGGCCACTGAAGCTTTCTTT. The chain links TRBV6-5 to TRBJ1-1; a possible D gene is TRBD1 (5 bases). V shed 2 bases and J shed 4 bases, with 17 bases lying between them. The CDR3 has 16 amino acids. In germline, CDR1 is MNHEY, CDR2 SVGAGI.

As for this clone: The CDR3 end shows no conserved phenylalanine or tryptophan, and so a read error is likely. The chain combines TRBV6-1 with TRBJ2-3; 14 bases align to TRBD2. CDR3 length equals 15 residues. Germline values: CDR1 MNHNS, CDR2 SASEGT. The J segment lost 6 bases and the V segment lost 6 bases, leaving 5 bases of the junction unmatched. CDR3 sequence (DNA): TGTGCCAGCAGCCCGACTAGCGGGGGGGCCGATACGCAGTATGTT. This encodes CASSPTSGGADTQYV.

The chain is built from TRBV6-1 and TRBJ1-5; no definite D call. From germline, CDR1 is MNHNS and CDR2 SASEGT. V shed 0 bases and J shed 0 bases, with 9 bases lying between them. This CDR3 spans 16 amino acids. For the CDR3, the DNA is TGTGCCAGCAGTGAAGCCCGACTCTATAGCAATCAGCCCCAGCATTTT. This sequence encodes CASSEARLYSNQPQHF.

V and J are TRBV10-3 and TRBJ2-3; 16 positions agree with TRBD2. The germline V gene has CDR1 ENHRY and CDR2 SYGVKD. With V trimmed by 4 bases and J by 6 bases, 10 bases remained unmatched. CDR3 length: 18 residues. In DNA form, the CDR3 reads TGTGCCATCAGTGTCGGGCTGGGACTAGCGGGAGGGTCGGATACGCAGTATTTT. Translated, it gives CAISVGLGLAGGSDTQYF.

V and J are TRBV7-9 and TRBJ1-2; D is undetermined. The CDR3 consists of 13 residues. Germline lookup yields CDR1 SEHNR and CDR2 FQNEAQ (reference sequence). V was trimmed by 1 base and J by 6 bases, leaving 9 bases between them. CDR3 residues: CASSLGRGDGYTF. In DNA form, the CDR3 reads TGTGCCAGCAGCTTAGGACGGGGAGATGGCTACACCTTC.

The genes are TRBV6-1 and TRBJ1-1; 7 nucleotides line up with TRBD1. Trimming took 1 base from V and 5 from J; bases not matched to a gene: 7. The CDR3 totals 15 residues. CDR1 is MNHNS, CDR2 SASEGT, per germline. The CDR3 spells CASSEVGRGFTEAFF. CDR3 sequence (DNA): TGTGCCAGCAGTGAAGTAGGCAGGGGGTTTACTGAAGCTTTCTTT.

Turning to this clone: Other nucleotide sequences in the sample specify the same CDR3. The V and J genes are TRBV5-8 and TRBJ2-7; D may be TRBD1 (6 bases). Trimming took 0 bases from V and 4 from J, leaving 17 bases between them. The CDR3 is made up of 16 amino acids. Germline loops: CDR1 SGHTS, CDR2 YDEGEE. The CDR3 coding sequence is TGTGCCAGCAGCTTGGGCCAACAGGGATTTGGGTACGAGCAGTACTTC. Protein sequence: CASSLGQQGFGYEQYF.

This clone was seen a handful of times. J is TRBJ1-1 and V is TRBV25-1; D is unresolved. Trimming removed 3 bases from V and 1 base from J, with 9 bases in between. CDR1 is MGHDK, CDR2 SYGVNS, per germline. The CDR3 has 14 amino acids. Written as DNA, the CDR3 is TGTGCCAGCAGTGAGCTTACACGGAACACTGAAGCTTTCTTT. Its protein is CASSELTRNTEAFF.

The chain combines TRBV30 with TRBJ2-1; TRBD2 matches at 11 bases. The CDR3 length is 15 residues. Germline CDR1 reads GTSNPN; CDR2 reads SVGIG (reference sequence). Losses at the gene ends were 4 bases for V and 12 bases for J; bases not matched to a gene: 14. CDR3 protein: CAWIRSSGRRGVQFF. The CDR3 coding sequence is TGTGCCTGGATACGGTCTAGCGGGAGGCGGGGGGTGCAGTTCTTC.

The chain couples TRBV29-1 to TRBJ2-5; D is perhaps TRBD2 (6 bases). The germline V gene encodes CDR1 SQVTM and CDR2 ANQGSEA. Trimming removed 7 bases from V and 5 bases from J, with 23 bases in between. CDR3 size: 15 residues. CDR3 DNA sequence: TGCAGCGCCCCCGGAGCGGGCACCCCGTGGGAGACCCAGTACTTC. Translation gives CSAPGAGTPWETQYF. The whole variable domain, remainder taken from reference TRBV29-1 and TRBJ2-5, is SAVISQKPSRDICQRGTSLTIQCQVDSQVTMMFWYRQQPGQSLTLIATANQGSEATYESGFVIDKFPISRPNLTFSTLTVSNMSPEDSSIYLCSAPGAGTPWETQYFGPGTRLLVL.

This clone was seen only once. The chain employs TRBV6-1 and TRBJ1-3, with D hard to call. Trimming cost V 8 bases and J 3 bases, with 11 bases left between them. The germline CDR1 and CDR2 sequences are MNHNS and SASEGT. The CDR3 is made up of 13 amino acids. This chain's CDR3 is CASWEADGNTIYF. CDR3 sequence (DNA): TGTGCCAGCTGGGAGGCGGATGGAAACACCATATATTTT.

In DNA form, the CDR3 reads TGTGCCTGGACGGGACAGCCTCGACCCCTTGAGCAGTTCTTC. Translation: CAWTGQPRPLEQFF. The chain couples TRBV30 to TRBJ2-1; TRBD1 aligns across 7 bases. The trim removed 4 bases at V and 9 bases at J, leaving 12 bases unmatched. Germline V gene lookup returns CDR1 GTSNPN and CDR2 SVGIG (reference sequence). CDR3 length: 14 residues.

The chain carries TRBV28 and TRBJ2-7; a possible D gene is TRBD2 (7 bases). The length of the CDR3 is 14 residues. Trimming shortened V by 6 bases and J by 6 bases, and 18 bases separated the two germline ends. Germline CDR1 is MDHEN and CDR2 is SYDVKM. Written as DNA, the CDR3 is TGTGCCAGCAGAACATCGGGGGGCACTCTCGAGCAGTACTTC. Amino acids: CASRTSGGTLEQYF.

The V gene is TRBV18, the J gene TRBJ1-1; 7 nucleotides match TRBD1. V shed 2 bases, J shed 1 base, and the junction held 10 bases outside the gene matches. There are 17 residues in the CDR3. The germline CDR1 and CDR2 sequences are KGHSH and LQKENI. The CDR3 loop reads CASSPIQGVVENTEAFF. DNA for the CDR3: TGTGCCAGCTCACCAATCCAGGGGGTAGTGGAGAACACTGAAGCTTTCTTT.

V usage is TRBV5-4 and J usage is TRBJ1-4, with 9 nucleotides matching TRBD1. This CDR3 comprises 15 residues. Germline V gene lookup returns CDR1 SGHNT and CDR2 YYREEE (reference sequence). Unmatched junction bases numbered 7, after V lost 5 bases and J lost 5 bases. This chain's CDR3 is CASRRTGGWNEKLFF. CDR3 nucleotides: TGTGCCAGCAGACGTACAGGGGGCTGGAATGAAAAACTGTTTTTT.

This clone came up a few times. V and J are TRBV2 and TRBJ2-2, with TRBD1 matching over 7 bases. This CDR3 has 14 residues. The V gene end was trimmed by 6 bases and the J gene end by 4 bases; junction bases not matched to a gene: 5. Germline V lookup: CDR1 SNHLY, CDR2 FYNNEI. CDR3 DNA: TGTGCCAGCAGATCGACAGGGTCCACCGGGGAGCTGTTTTTT. Protein sequence: CASRSTGSTGELFF.

This clone was seen just once. V gene TRBV29-1 combines with J gene TRBJ1-1; D perhaps matches TRBD1 (5 bases). Germline CDR1 and CDR2: SQVTM and ANQGSEA. Trimming took off 4 bases at V and 0 bases at J, with 15 bases between the two ends. This CDR3 contains 15 residues. The CDR3 loop reads CSVALRQNMNTEAFF. CDR3 DNA: TGCAGCGTTGCCTTAAGACAGAACATGAACACTGAAGCTTTCTTT.

The rearrangement joins TRBV28 to TRBJ2-5, with 8 bases matching TRBD2. The J call is uncertain, as TRBJ2-7 better fits the DNA end. The CDR3 loop spans 14 amino acids. CDR1 and CDR2 (germline): MDHEN, SYDVKM. CDR3 bases: TGTGCCAGCAGTTCTAGCGGGTACTCCTACGAGCAGTACTTC. Its translation is CASSSSGYSYEQYF.

This clone is a singleton in its sample. The chain carries TRBV4-3 and TRBJ2-7; D may be TRBD1 (6 bases). V was trimmed by 3 bases and J by 0 bases, leaving 12 bases between them. The germline CDR1 and CDR2 sequences are LGHNA and YSLEER. The CDR3 has 15 residues. The CDR3 region has the DNA TGCGCCAGCAGCCACTTACGGGACAACTCCTACGAGCAGTACTTC. Encoded protein: CASSHLRDNSYEQYF.

The V call is TRBV4-3, the J call TRBJ1-4, with 8 bases aligning to TRBD1. V dropped 3 bases and J dropped 1; count of bases not matched to a gene: 4. The germline gives CDR1 LGHNA, CDR2 YSLEER. This CDR3 is 16 amino acids long. CDR3 protein: CASSHGQGVTNEKLFF. The DNA for the CDR3 is TGCGCCAGCAGCCATGGACAGGGTGTAACTAATGAAAAACTGTTTTTT.

In the case of this clone: The junction departs from the called germline gene at one end, perhaps through a read error. The chain combines TRBV7-8 with TRBJ1-1; 8 nucleotides line up with TRBD1. Germline V gene lookup returns CDR1 SGHVS and CDR2 FQNEAQ. The CDR3 contains 15 residues. The CDR3 here is CVSSFFDRGNTEAFF. The CDR3 DNA reads as TGTGTCAGCAGCTTTTTCGACAGGGGGAACACTGAAGCTTTCTTT.

The CDR3 bases are TGTGCCAGCAGTTACGACAGGTTTGAGACCCAGTACTTC. It yields the protein CASSYDRFETQYF. The chain joins TRBV6-6 to TRBJ2-5; tentatively, D is TRBD1 (6 bases). Trimming stripped 2 bases from V and 5 bases from J, with 9 bases between. The CDR3 has 13 amino acids. Germline CDR1 is MNHNY and CDR2 is SVGAGI (reference sequence).

J is TRBJ2-7 and V is TRBV5-1; maybe TRBD1 (6 bases). The length of the CDR3 is 15 residues. Germline V gene lookup returns CDR1 SGHRS and CDR2 YFSETQ. Trimming shortened V by 2 bases and J by 2 bases, and 14 bases separated the two germline ends. The CDR3 DNA reads as TGCGCCAGCAGCTTAACCCAGACAGGTCCCTACGAGCAGTACTTC. Translation: CASSLTQTGPYEQYF.

This chain links TRBV15 with TRBJ2-1, with 8 bases that match TRBD2. The V and J ends lost 1 base and 9 bases, in that order; junction bases with no gene match: 11. CDR3 length: 16 residues. Germline CDR1 LNHNV, CDR2 YYDKDF (reference sequence). The CDR3 sequence is CATSRGGGGPGAEQFF. The CDR3 region has the DNA TGTGCCACCAGCAGAGGTGGCGGGGGGCCTGGGGCTGAGCAGTTCTTC.

This CDR3 reads CAWKPRTGAQAGELFF. The CDR3 DNA reads TGTGCCTGGAAACCAAGGACAGGGGCCCAAGCCGGGGAGCTGTTTTTT. The rearrangement uses TRBV30 and TRBJ2-2, with 9 bases that match TRBD1. In germline, CDR1 is GTSNPN, CDR2 SVGIG (reference sequence). Trimming cost V 4 bases and J 6 bases; bases outside gene matches: 12. The CDR3 loop spans 16 amino acids.

The chain carries TRBV4-2 and TRBJ1-1; 8 bases are shared with TRBD1. The CDR3 runs 14 residues. The trim removed 5 bases at V and 6 bases at J, leaving 8 bases unmatched. Germline CDR1 and CDR2: LGHNA and YNFKEQ. The chain's CDR3 is CASSGQGEISEAFF. CDR3 sequence (DNA): TGTGCCAGCAGCGGACAGGGTGAAATCTCTGAAGCTTTCTTT.

The J gene is TRBJ2-1, the V gene TRBV11-2, with 8 bases identical to TRBD2. The germline CDR1 and CDR2 sequences are SGHAT and FQNNGV. The V gene end was trimmed by 1 base and the J gene end by 10 bases; junction bases not matched to a gene: 9. This CDR3 is built from 15 residues. CDR3 in amino acids: CASSLAVIAGLEQFF. The CDR3 DNA reads TGTGCCAGCAGCTTAGCCGTGATAGCGGGACTAGAGCAGTTCTTC.

This clone was detected only a few times. This chain links TRBV4-1 with TRBJ1-2, with a tentative D call TRBD1 (6 bases). Trimming removed 6 bases from V and 7 bases from J, with 18 bases in between. This CDR3 is built from 14 residues. Germline assignment: CDR1 MGHRA and CDR2 YSYEKL. CDR3 nucleotide sequence: TGCGCCAGCAGGGACCAAGGAAGGGGGATTGGCTACACCTTC. Its protein product is CASRDQGRGIGYTF.

This clone was detected a few times. V and J are TRBV7-9 and TRBJ1-4; TRBD1 matches at 8 bases. Germline V gene sequence: CDR1 SEHNR, CDR2 FQNEAQ (reference sequence). CDR3 length: 15 amino acids. The J segment lost 2 bases and the V segment lost 4 bases, leaving 3 bases of the junction unmatched. The CDR3 protein is CASSSTGATNEKLFF. The DNA of the CDR3 is TGTGCCAGCAGCTCGACAGGGGCGACTAATGAAAAACTGTTTTTT.